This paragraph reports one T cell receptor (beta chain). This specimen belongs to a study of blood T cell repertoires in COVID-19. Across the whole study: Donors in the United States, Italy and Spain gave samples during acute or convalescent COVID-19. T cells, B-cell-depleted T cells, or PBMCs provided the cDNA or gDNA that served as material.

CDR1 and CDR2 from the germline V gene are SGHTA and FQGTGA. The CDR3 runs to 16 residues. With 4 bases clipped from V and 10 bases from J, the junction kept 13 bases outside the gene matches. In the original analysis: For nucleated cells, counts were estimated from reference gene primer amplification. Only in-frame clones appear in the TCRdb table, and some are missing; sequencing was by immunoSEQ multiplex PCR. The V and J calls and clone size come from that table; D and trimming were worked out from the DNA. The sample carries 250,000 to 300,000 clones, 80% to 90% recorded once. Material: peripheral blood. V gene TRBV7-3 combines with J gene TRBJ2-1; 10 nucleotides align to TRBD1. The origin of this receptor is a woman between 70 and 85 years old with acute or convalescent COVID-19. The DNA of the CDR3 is TGTGCCAGCAGCTCAGAATACCCCGGGACAGGGGCAGAGCAGTTCTTC. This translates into CASSSEYPGTGAEQFF.